A selection of T cell receptor beta chains follows, all from one sample in a study of cytomegalovirus exposure and HLA in healthy donors. The repertoire was sequenced with immunoSEQ multiplex PCR; TCRdb's copy has only in-frame clones and lacks some. This listing includes tens of thousands of clones. The specimen sequenced was PBMCs. The receptors were gathered from a man aged 25 to 45 in good health and CMV-seropositive. Both conserved end residues are part of each CDR3. The D gene is left open where the match is weak. Not every row has a clone size; where given, it reads once, few, many or a size class.

V,size,D,length,J,DNA,CDR3
TRBV7-9,-,TRBD1,14,TRBJ1-1,TGTGCCAGCAGCGCCCGGACAGGAAACGCTGAAGCTTTCTTT,CASSARTGNAEAFF
TRBV7-8,-,TRBD1,16,TRBJ1-4,TGTGCCAGCAGCTTTAGAAGGACAGGGGATCATGAAAAACTGTTTTTT,CASSFRRTGDHEKLFF
TRBV2,-,-,14,TRBJ2-6,TGTGCCAGCACTCAGGGCTCCGGGGCCAACGTCCTGACTTTC,CASTQGSGANVLTF
TRBV9,-,-,13,TRBJ1-1,TGTGCCAGCAGCGTAGCCCCAAACACTGAAGCTTTCTTT,CASSVAPNTEAFF
TRBV5-6,-,TRBD2,18,TRBJ2-5,TGTGCCAGCAGCTTGGATTGGGCCCGGACTAGCGGGAGAAAGAACCAGTACTTC,CASSLDWARTSGRKNQYF
TRBV19,-,-,15,TRBJ2-7,TGTGCCAGTAGTATAGCGCCAGGGGGGATTTCGGAGCAGTACTTC,CASSIAPGGISEQYF
TRBV7-9,medium-sized,TRBD1,12,TRBJ2-1,TGTGCCAGCAGGGGACAGGACAATGAGCAGTTCTTC,CASRGQDNEQFF
TRBV7-2,-,TRBD1,17,TRBJ2-1,TGTGCCAGCAGCTTATACTTTGTCGGACAGGGGGTGTCTGAGCAGTTCTTC,CASSLYFVGQGVSEQFF
TRBV5-6,-,TRBD1,16,TRBJ2-7,TGTGCCAGCAGCTCCCCGGACAGGGCCAGCTCCTACGAGCAGTACTTC,CASSSPDRASSYEQYF
TRBV4-2,-,-,15,TRBJ1-5,TGTGCCAGCAGCCAATGGGGAGGGGTAAACCAGCCCCAGCATTTT,CASSQWGGVNQPQHF
TRBV27,-,TRBD2,15,TRBJ2-5,TGTGCCAGCAGTTCTCTAGCGGGTTGGGAAGAGACCCAGTACTTC,CASSSLAGWEETQYF
TRBV27,-,TRBD2,15,TRBJ2-5,TGCGCCAGCCGTACAAGGACGGGGGGTCAAGAGACCCAGTACTTC,CASRTRTGGQETQYF
TRBV6-5,-,TRBD1,14,TRBJ2-7,TGTGCCAGCAGATCCGGGACAGGGCCTTACGAGCAGTACTTC,CASRSGTGPYEQYF
TRBV11-2,-,-,13,TRBJ2-5,TGTGCCAGCAGCGAGGCCCTGCCTGAGACCCAGTACTTC,CASSEALPETQYF
TRBV18,-,-,16,TRBJ1-2,TGTGCCAGCTCACCACCCAACCGGGGAACTGGCTATGGCTACACCTTC,CASSPPNRGTGYGYTF
TRBV5-1,-,-,15,TRBJ2-5,TGCGCCAGCAGCCCTAGCCTACGCCATAAAGAGAACCAGTACTTC,CASSPSLRHKENQYF
TRBV5-1,-,TRBD1,13,TRBJ1-1,TGCGCCAGCAGTTTCTCGACAGGGGGAGAAGCTTTCTTT,CASSFSTGGEAFF
TRBV11-2,-,-,15,TRBJ2-2,TGTGCCAGCAGCAGGCGGACTGATAACACCGGGGAGCTGTTTTTT,CASSRRTDNTGELFF
TRBV29-1,-,-,14,TRBJ1-1,TGCAGCGTTGACACACCGGACAAGAACACTGAAGATTTCTTT,CSVDTPDKNTEDFF
TRBV6-6,-,TRBD2,15,TRBJ2-1,TGTGCCAGCAGTCACGCTAGCGGGAGGCCCAATGAGCAGTTCTTC,CASSHASGRPNEQFF
TRBV6-1,-,TRBD1,15,TRBJ1-4,TGTGCCAGCAGTTCCGGGACAGGGGTGAGGGAAAAACTGTTTTTT,CASSSGTGVREKLFF
TRBV5-1,-,-,14,TRBJ1-2,TGCGCCAGCACCCCAACCGGGGGGCGGTATGGCTACACCTTC,CASTPTGGRYGYTF
TRBV19,-,-,13,TRBJ2-3,TGTGCCAGTAGTATTGGGCTTACAGATACGCAGTATTTT,CASSIGLTDTQYF
TRBV6-1,-,-,15,TRBJ2-7,TGTGCCAGCAGTGAAGCCAGGGGCCGGGCCTACGAGCAGTACTTC,CASSEARGRAYEQYF
TRBV19,-,TRBD2,16,TRBJ2-3,TGTGCCAGTACGCAGACTAGCGGGAGATATACAGATACGCAGTATTTT,CASTQTSGRYTDTQYF
TRBV9,-,-,18,TRBJ2-2,TGTGCCAGTACTAGACGGGAAGAAGTCTTGGCGAACACCGGGGAGCTGTTTTTT,CASTRREEVLANTGELFF
TRBV18,-,TRBD1,15,TRBJ2-3,TGTGCCAGCTCACCACGAGGGGGCGCCACAGATACGCAGTATTTT,CASSPRGGATDTQYF
TRBV27,-,-,15,TRBJ2-3,TGTGCCAGCAGTTTAGGATGGCAGGGTACAGATACGCAGTATTTT,CASSLGWQGTDTQYF
TRBV6-1,-,TRBD2,17,TRBJ2-3,TGTGCCAGCAGTGAAGCGGCTAGCGGGGGGGCAGCGGATAAGCAGTATTTT,CASSEAASGGAADKQYF
TRBV7-8,-,-,13,TRBJ2-2,TGTGCCCTCGCCGGGTCGGACACCGGGGAGCTGTTTTTT,CALAGSDTGELFF
TRBV19,-,-,13,TRBJ2-6,TGTGCCAGTAGCAACTCTGGGGCCAACGTCCTGACTTTC,CASSNSGANVLTF